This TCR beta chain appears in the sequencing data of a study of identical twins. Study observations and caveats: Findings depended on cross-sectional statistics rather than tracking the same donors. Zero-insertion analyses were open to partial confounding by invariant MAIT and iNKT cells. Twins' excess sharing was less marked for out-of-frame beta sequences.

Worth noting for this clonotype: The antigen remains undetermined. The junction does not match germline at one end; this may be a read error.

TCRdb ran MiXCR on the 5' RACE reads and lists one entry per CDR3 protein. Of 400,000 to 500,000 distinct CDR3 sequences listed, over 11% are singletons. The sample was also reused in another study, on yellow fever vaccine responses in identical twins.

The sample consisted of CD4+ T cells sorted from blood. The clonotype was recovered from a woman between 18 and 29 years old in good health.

The CDR3 bases are TGTGCCAGCAGCCAATTCGGGGAATCAGAGGCCCAGTACTTC. Its protein product is CASSQFGESEAQYF. The chain joins TRBV16 to TRBJ2-5, with D possibly TRBD2 on 5 matching bases. Germline values: CDR1 KGHSY, CDR2 FQNENV. The CDR3 length is 14 residues.